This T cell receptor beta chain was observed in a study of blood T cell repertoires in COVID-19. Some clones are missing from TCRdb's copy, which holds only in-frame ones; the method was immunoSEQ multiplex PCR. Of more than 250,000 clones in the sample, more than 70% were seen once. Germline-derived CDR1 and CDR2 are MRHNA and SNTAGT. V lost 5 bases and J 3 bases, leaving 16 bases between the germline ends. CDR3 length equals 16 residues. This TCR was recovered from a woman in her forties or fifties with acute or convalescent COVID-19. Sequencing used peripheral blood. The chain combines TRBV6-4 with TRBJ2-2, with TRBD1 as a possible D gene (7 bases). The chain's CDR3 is CASSRQGEEDTGELFF. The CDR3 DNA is TGTGCCAGCAGTCGGCAGGGGGAGGAGGACACCGGGGAGCTGTTTTTT.